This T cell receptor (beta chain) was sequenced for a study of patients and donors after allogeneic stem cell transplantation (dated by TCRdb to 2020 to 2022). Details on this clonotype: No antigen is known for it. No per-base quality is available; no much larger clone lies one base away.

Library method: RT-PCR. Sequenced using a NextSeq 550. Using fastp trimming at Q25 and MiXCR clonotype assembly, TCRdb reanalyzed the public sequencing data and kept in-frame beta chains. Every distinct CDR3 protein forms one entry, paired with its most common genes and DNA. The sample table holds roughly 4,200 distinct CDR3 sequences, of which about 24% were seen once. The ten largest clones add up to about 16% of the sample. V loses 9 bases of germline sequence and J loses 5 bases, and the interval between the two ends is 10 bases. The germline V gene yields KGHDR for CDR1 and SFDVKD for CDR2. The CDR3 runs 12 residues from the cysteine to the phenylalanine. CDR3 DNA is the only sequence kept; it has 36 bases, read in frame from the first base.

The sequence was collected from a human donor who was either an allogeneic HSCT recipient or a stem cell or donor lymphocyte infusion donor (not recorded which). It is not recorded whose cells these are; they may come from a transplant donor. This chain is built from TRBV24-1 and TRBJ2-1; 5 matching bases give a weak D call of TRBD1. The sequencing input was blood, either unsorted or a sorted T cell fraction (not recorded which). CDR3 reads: CATSGWNNEQFF. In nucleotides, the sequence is TGTGCCACCTCAGGGTGGAACAATGAGCAGTTCTTC.